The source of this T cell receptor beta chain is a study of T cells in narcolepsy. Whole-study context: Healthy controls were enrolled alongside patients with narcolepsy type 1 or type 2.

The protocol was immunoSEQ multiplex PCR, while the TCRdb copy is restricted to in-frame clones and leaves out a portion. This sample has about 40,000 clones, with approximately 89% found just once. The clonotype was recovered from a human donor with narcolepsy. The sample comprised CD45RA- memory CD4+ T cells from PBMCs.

The CDR3 bases are TGTGCCAGCAGCCCCCGCCCCGGTGCGTACGAGCAGTACTTC. Protein sequence: CASSPRPGAYEQYF. The rearrangement links TRBV4-2 to TRBJ2-7; D is unclear. Germline CDR1 reads LGHNA; CDR2 reads YNFKEQ. This CDR3 region has 14 residues. With 4 bases removed from V and 4 bases from J, the gap between germline ends came to 14 bases.